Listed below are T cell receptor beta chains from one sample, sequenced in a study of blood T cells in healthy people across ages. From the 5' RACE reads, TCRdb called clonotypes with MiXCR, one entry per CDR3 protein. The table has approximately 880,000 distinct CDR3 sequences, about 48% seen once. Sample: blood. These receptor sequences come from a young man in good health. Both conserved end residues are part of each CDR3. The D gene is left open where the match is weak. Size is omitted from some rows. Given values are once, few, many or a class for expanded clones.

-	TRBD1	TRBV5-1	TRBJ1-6	TGCGCCAGCAGCTTGGGCGGACAGGGGATACAGTCACCCCTCCACTTT	CASSLGGQGIQSPLHF
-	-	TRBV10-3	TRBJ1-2	TGTGCCATCAGTGAGTCCCGACGGGAGGGCTACACCTTC	CAISESRREGYTF
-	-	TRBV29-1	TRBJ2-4	TGCAGCGTCGCCCAGGGTTCAGAGGCCCAGTACTTC	CSVAQGSEAQYF
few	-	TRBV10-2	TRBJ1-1	TGCGCCAGCAGTGAGTTTGCGACGGCTGAAGCTTTCTTT	CASSEFATAEAFF
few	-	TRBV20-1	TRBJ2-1	TGCAGCAACAAGAACTCCTACAATGAGCAGTTCTTC	CSNKNSYNEQFF
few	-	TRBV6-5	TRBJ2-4	TGTGCCAGCAGTTCACCGACGACCTTAGCCAAAAACATTCAGTACTTC	CASSSPTTLAKNIQYF
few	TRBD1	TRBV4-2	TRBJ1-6	TGTGCCAGCAGCCAACTGGACAGGGTGGATTCACCCCTCCACTTT	CASSQLDRVDSPLHF
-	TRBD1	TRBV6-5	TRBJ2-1	TGTGTCAGCAGTTACGGGGACAGGCTCTACAATGAGCAGTTCTTC	CVSSYGDRLYNEQFF
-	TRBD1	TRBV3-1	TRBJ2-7	TGTGCCAGCAGCCAAGGGACAGGGATCTCCTACGAGCAGTACTTC	CASSQGTGISYEQYF
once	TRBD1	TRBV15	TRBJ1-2	TGTGCCACCAGCATATCAGGGGGCTATGGCTACACCTTC	CATSISGGYGYTF
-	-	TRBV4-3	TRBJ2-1	TGCGCCAGCAGCCAAGAGGCTCTCGGACTTAAGGTTAATGAGCAGTTCTTC	CASSQEALGLKVNEQFF
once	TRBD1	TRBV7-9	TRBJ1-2	TGTGCCAGCAGCTTAGGCAGGGGGCACGGCTATGGCTACACCTTC	CASSLGRGHGYGYTF
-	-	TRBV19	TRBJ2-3	TGTGCCAGTAGTATTCAGGGTTCGGATACGCAGTATTTT	CASSIQGSDTQYF
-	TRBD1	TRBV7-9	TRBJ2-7	TGTGCCAGCAGCTTCGGACAGGCCTCCGGGTCCTACGAGCAGTACTTC	CASSFGQASGSYEQYF
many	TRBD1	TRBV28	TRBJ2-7	TGTGCCAGCAGTCCCGGGACAGGCGGCTCCTACGAGCAGTACTTC	CASSPGTGGSYEQYF
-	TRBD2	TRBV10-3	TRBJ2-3	TGTGCCATCAGTGACACCAGCGGGGGGGTGACAGATACGCAGTATTTT	CAISDTSGGVTDTQYF
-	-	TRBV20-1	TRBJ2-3	TGCAGTGCTTCGGGACTTATTGGGGGTACGCAGTATTTT	CSASGLIGGTQYF
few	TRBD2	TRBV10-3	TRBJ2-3	TGTGCCATCAGCGGGGGGGTCACAGATACGCAGTATTTT	CAISGGVTDTQYF
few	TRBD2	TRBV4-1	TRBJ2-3	TGCGCCAGCAGCCAAGACCGGACTAGCGGGGGGGGCACAGATACGCAGTATTTT	CASSQDRTSGGGTDTQYF
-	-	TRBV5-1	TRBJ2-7	TGCGCCAGCAGCGGCGGGACAGACACCCGGGGGAATGAGCAGTACTTC	CASSGGTDTRGNEQYF
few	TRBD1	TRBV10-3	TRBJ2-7	TGTGCCATCAGGGCCGGGACAGGGTCTACACTGCAGTACTTC	CAIRAGTGSTLQYF
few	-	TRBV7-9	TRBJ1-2	TGTGCCGCCAGCTTATCCGGCCTTAAAAACTATGGCTACACCTTC	CAASLSGLKNYGYTF
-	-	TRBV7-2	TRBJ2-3	TGTGCCAGCAGCTTAGAAGAGACCCGCACAGATACGCAGTATTTT	CASSLEETRTDTQYF
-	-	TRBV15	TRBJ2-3	TGTGCCACCAGCAGAGAGGCCCCCAATGGAGATACGCAGTATTTT	CATSREAPNGDTQYF
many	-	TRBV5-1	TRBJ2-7	TGCGCCAGCAGCGAGGGCCGAGTCCGGAATTACGAGCAGTACTTC	CASSEGRVRNYEQYF
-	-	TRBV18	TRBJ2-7	TGTGCCAGCTCACCGCTTCGGCCCCACGAGCAGTACTTC	CASSPLRPHEQYF
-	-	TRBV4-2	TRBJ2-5	TGTGCCAGCAGCCAAACGGGACGGCTTGACGCAGAAGAGACCCAGTACTTC	CASSQTGRLDAEETQYF
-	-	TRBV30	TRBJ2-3	TGTGCCTGGACAGGGATGGGCACAGATACGCAGTATTTT	CAWTGMGTDTQYF
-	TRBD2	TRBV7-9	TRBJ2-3	TGTGCCAGCAGCCGAGTGAGCGGGGACACAGATACGCAGTATTTT	CASSRVSGDTDTQYF
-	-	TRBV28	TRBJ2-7	TGTGCCAGCAGTTTATCGGGGAGATTAGGCGAGCAGTACTTC	CASSLSGRLGEQYF
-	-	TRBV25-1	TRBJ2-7	TGTGCCAGCAGTGATTTCGGAGACTATTCCTACGAGCAGTACTTC	CASSDFGDYSYEQYF
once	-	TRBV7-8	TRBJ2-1	TGCGCCAGCAGCTACAGGGTAAGCGATGAGCAGTTCTTC	CASSYRVSDEQFF
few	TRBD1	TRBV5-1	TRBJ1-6	TGCGCCAGCAGCTTGAAGGGGGCGGATTCACCCCTCCACTTT	CASSLKGADSPLHF
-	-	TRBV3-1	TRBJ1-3	TGTGCCAGCAGCCAGGTAGGGGTATACGGAAACACCATATATTTT	CASSQVGVYGNTIYF
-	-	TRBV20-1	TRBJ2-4	TGCAGTGCTAGAGGACAAACGGCCAAAAACATTCAGTACTTC	CSARGQTAKNIQYF
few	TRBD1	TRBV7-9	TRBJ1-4	TGTGCCAGCAGCTTTACAGGGGATTCGAATGAAAAACTGTTTTTT	CASSFTGDSNEKLFF
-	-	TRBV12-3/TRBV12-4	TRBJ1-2	TGTGCCAGCAGTTTACGGGAGAGGGAGCCACTAACCTATGGCTACACCTTC	CASSLREREPLTYGYTF
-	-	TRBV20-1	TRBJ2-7	TGCAGTGCTACCGATGGACCCCCCCACGAGCAGTACTTC	CSATDGPPHEQYF
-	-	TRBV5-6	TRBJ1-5	TGTGCCAGCAGCTTGCGGAGGACTATGACCCTCCAGCCCCAGCATTTT	CASSLRRTMTLQPQHF
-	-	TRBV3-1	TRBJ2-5	TGTGCCAGCAGCCGGGACACTGAGACCCAGTACTTC	CASSRDTETQYF
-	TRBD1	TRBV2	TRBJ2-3	TGTGCCAGCAGTGAAGCCCAGGGGGCCATACCTACGCAGTATTTT	CASSEAQGAIPTQYF
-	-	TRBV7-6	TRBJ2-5	TGTGCCAGCAGCTCGTACCAGGGTCGAGAGACCCAGTACTTC	CASSSYQGRETQYF
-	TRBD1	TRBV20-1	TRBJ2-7	TGCAGTTCACAGGGGCCAACCTACGAGCAGTACTTC	CSSQGPTYEQYF
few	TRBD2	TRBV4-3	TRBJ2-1	TGCGCCAGCAGCCAAGAAGCGGGGGGGCCCAAGAATGAGCAGTTCTTC	CASSQEAGGPKNEQFF
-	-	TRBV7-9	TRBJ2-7	TGTGCCAGCAGCTATCCCGGCAAGCCCCAAGGGGAGCAGTACTTC	CASSYPGKPQGEQYF
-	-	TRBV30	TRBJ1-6	TGTGCCTGGAGTGATGGAACAGGGCTACCTAATTCACCCCTCCACTTT	CAWSDGTGLPNSPLHF
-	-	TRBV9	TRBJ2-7	TGTGCCAGCAGCGTGGAGGGGGTTCGGTACAATGAGCAGTACTTC	CASSVEGVRYNEQYF
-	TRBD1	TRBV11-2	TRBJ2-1	TGTGCCAGCAGCTGGGACAGGGGTTCGGATGAGCAGTTCTTC	CASSWDRGSDEQFF
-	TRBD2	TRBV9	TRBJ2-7	TGTGCCAGCAGCGTGACTAGCAAGGGGTTCGAGCAGTACTTC	CASSVTSKGFEQYF
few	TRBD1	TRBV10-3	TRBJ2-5	TGTGCCATCCGGGACAGTAAAGAGACCCAGTACTTC	CAIRDSKETQYF
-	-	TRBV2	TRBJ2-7	TGTGCCAGCAGAGATCAGGGGTCCTACGAGCAGTACTTC	CASRDQGSYEQYF
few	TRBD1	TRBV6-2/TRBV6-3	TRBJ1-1	TGTGCCAGCAGGAAGACAGGGGAGGCTGAAGCTTTCTTT	CASRKTGEAEAFF
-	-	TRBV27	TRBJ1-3	TGTGCCAGCAGTTTACCGGCCAACGGAAACACCATATATTTT	CASSLPANGNTIYF